The 4 T cell receptor beta chains in this list originate from one sample, sequenced in a study of blood T cell repertoires in COVID-19 (dated by TCRdb to about 2020). The protocol used for the library was the immunoSEQ multiplex PCR assay. TCRdb took over this immuneACCESS table, retaining in-frame rearrangements with V and J assigned. Such tables are incomplete; in checked studies, under half of the missing clones stem from an unresolved V gene, and the remainder is unexplained. This sample comprises some 16,000 clones, approximately 83% of them detected only once. 30% to 35% of the sample is taken by the ten largest. Sequencing was done on a sample of peripheral blood. These receptor sequences come from a man in his sixties or seventies in a cohort sampled during active COVID-19.

The V and J genes are TRBV3-1 (or the pseudogene TRBV3-2) and TRBJ1-1; D is uncertain. The CDR3 runs to 12 residues. Trimming took off 1 base at V and 3 bases at J, with 3 bases between the two ends. From germline, CDR1 is LGHDT and CDR2 YNNKEL (reference sequence). The CDR3 loop reads CASSQADTEAFF. CDR3 nucleotides: TGTGCCAGCAGCCAAGCGGACACTGAAGCTTTCTTT.

The gene calls are TRBV28 and TRBJ1-2; 12 bases map to TRBD1. The CDR3 is 16 residues long. V lost 2 bases and J lost 4; bases outside the gene matches: 5. The germline CDR1 and CDR2 sequences are MDHEN and SYDVKM. In DNA form, the CDR3 reads TGTGCCAGCAGTTTACGGGACAGGGGGCGGTCCTATGGCTACACCTTC. Protein product: CASSLRDRGRSYGYTF.

The CDR3 nucleotides read TGTGCCAGCAGCCAAGATCGCCCCGCGGGAGCTTTCTTT. This gives the protein CASSQDRPAGAFF. The genes are TRBV3-1 (or the pseudogene TRBV3-2) and TRBJ1-1; D remains unclear. The germline CDR1 and CDR2 sequences are LGHDT and YNNKEL (reference sequence). V was cut by 0 bases and J by 10 bases, with 12 bases left in between. There are 13 residues in the CDR3.

V gene TRBV28 combines with J gene TRBJ2-2, with TRBD2 matching 7 bases. The CDR3 covers 18 residues. With V trimmed by 6 bases and J by 0 bases, 13 bases remained unmatched. Per the germline V gene, CDR1 is MDHEN and CDR2 is SYDVKM. CDR3 sequence reads: CASSPSGGGPSNTGELFF. The CDR3 nucleotides read TGTGCCAGCAGCCCCTCCGGGGGAGGGCCCTCGAACACCGGGGAGCTGTTTTTT.